Listed here are 23 T cell receptor beta chains from one sample, sequenced in a study of cytomegalovirus exposure and HLA in healthy donors. The PCR ran on 60 Vbeta and 13 Jbeta primers. Only in-frame clones appear in the TCRdb table, and some are missing; sequencing was by immunoSEQ multiplex PCR. The sample contains some 98,000 clones, 77% of which appear only once. The specimen was PBMCs. These receptors originate from a female donor in good health and CMV-seronegative.

Concerning this clone itself: The sample holds other DNA sequences that translate to the same CDR3. This rearrangement joins TRBV5-1 to TRBJ1-5; a weak D match, TRBD1 (5 bases). CDR1 SGHRS and CDR2 YFSETQ come from the germline V gene. Trimming pared 0 bases from V and 4 bases from J, leaving 11 bases between. There are 15 residues in the CDR3. The CDR3 loop is CASSLAGVGNQPQHF. The CDR3 DNA reads as TGCGCCAGCAGCTTGGCGGGGGTTGGTAATCAGCCCCAGCATTTT.

The chain is built from TRBV5-1 and TRBJ1-2, with 8 bases lining up with TRBD1. The CDR3 totals 13 residues. Germline CDR1 SGHRS, CDR2 YFSETQ. J was trimmed by 6 bases and V by 4 bases; bases with no gene match: 5. The CDR3 sequence is CASSIGTGHGYTF. CDR3 DNA: TGCGCCAGCAGCATCGGGACAGGTCATGGCTACACCTTC. Drawing the rest from reference TRBV5-1 and TRBJ1-2, the complete variable domain is KAGVTQTPRYLIKTRGQQVTLSCSPISGHRSVSWYQQTPGQGLQFLFEYFSETQRNKGNFPGRFSGRQFSNSRSEMNVSTLELGDSALYLCASSIGTGHGYTFGSGTRLTVV.

This chain links TRBV11-2 with TRBJ1-2; the D is unclear. CDR1 and CDR2 (germline): SGHAT, FQNNGV. The CDR3 is 15 residues long. Deletions cut 5 bases from V and 1 base from J, with 14 bases between. The CDR3 sequence: CASSPTDTYNYGYTF. DNA for the CDR3: TGTGCCAGCAGCCCTACCGACACTTATAACTATGGCTACACCTTC. Full variable domain (missing parts from reference TRBV11-2 and TRBJ1-2): EAGVAQSPRYKIIEKRQSVAFWCNPISGHATLYWYQQILGQGPKLLIQFQNNGVVDDSQLPKDRFSAERLKGVDSTLKIQPAKLEDSAVYLCASSPTDTYNYGYTFGSGTRLTVV.

This clone has more than one count but fewer than ten. This sequence joins TRBV7-2 and TRBJ2-7; maybe TRBD1 (6 bases). The V gene lost 7 bases and the J gene lost 0 bases, with 13 bases spanning the gap. Per germline, CDR1 SGHTA and CDR2 FQGNSA. The CDR3 contains 14 residues. CDR3 nucleotide sequence: TGTGCCAGCACTGTAACAGGGAGCTCCTACGAGCAGTACTTC. Translated, it gives CASTVTGSSYEQYF.

This clone appeared a few times. This chain links TRBV7-9 with TRBJ1-1; D is unresolved. Germline V lookup: CDR1 SEHNR, CDR2 FQNEAQ (reference sequence). This CDR3 has 15 residues. The V and J ends lost 1 base and 6 bases respectively, with 15 bases between them. This chain's CDR3 is CASSLDRAFSAEAFF. The DNA of the CDR3 is TGTGCCAGCAGCTTAGATCGGGCGTTTAGCGCTGAAGCTTTCTTT.

The V gene is TRBV10-3, the J gene TRBJ1-1, with 8 bases aligning to TRBD1. CDR3 size: 17 residues. Germline trimming cut 3 bases from V and 0 bases from J; bases unmatched to any gene: 9. Germline V CDR1 and CDR2: ENHRY, SYGVKD. The CDR3 loop reads CAISEGRGRRMNTEAFF. The CDR3, as DNA: TGTGCCATCAGTGAAGGCAGGGGGCGTCGAATGAACACTGAAGCTTTCTTT.

The CDR3 nucleotides are TGTGCCAGCAGTGTAGGGACATCGGGCTACACCTTC. This codes for CASSVGTSGYTF. The V call is TRBV6-6, the J call TRBJ1-2; D may be TRBD1 (6 bases). Germline CDR1 and CDR2: MNHNY and SVGAGI (reference sequence). With 5 bases removed from V and 8 bases from J, the gap between germline ends came to 12 bases. This CDR3 is 12 amino acids long.

A few counts support this clone. The DNA of the CDR3 is TGTGCCAGCAAGGGGGGGGGCTATGGCTACACCTTC. Translated, it gives CASKGGGYGYTF. The V gene is TRBV27, the J gene TRBJ1-2, with D tentatively TRBD1 (6 bases). Trimming stripped 7 bases from V and 4 bases from J, with 10 bases between. Germline CDR1 and CDR2: MNHEY and SMNVEV (reference sequence). The CDR3 consists of 12 residues.

V is TRBV5-1 and J is TRBJ2-2; 7 bases fit TRBD1. With 5 bases clipped from V and 1 base from J, the junction kept 5 bases outside the gene matches. CDR3 length: 15 amino acids. Germline CDR1 is SGHRS and CDR2 is YFSETQ. The CDR3 nucleotides read TGCGCCAGCAGTTCCGGGACAGTGAACACCGGGGAGCTGTTTTTT. As protein: CASSSGTVNTGELFF.

Only one count was recorded for this clone. The chain joins TRBV16 to TRBJ2-3, with D uncertain. Germline CDR1 KGHSY, CDR2 FQNENV. V lost 1 base and J lost 6, with 5 bases in between. The CDR3 covers 12 residues. The CDR3 protein is CASSQFGDTQYF. As DNA, the CDR3 is TGTGCCAGCAGCCAATTCGGGGATACGCAGTATTTT.

The chain is built from TRBV7-3 and TRBJ2-1, with D tentatively TRBD2 (6 bases). V was pared by 3 bases and J by 0 bases, with 15 bases between. The germline V gene has CDR1 SGHTA and CDR2 FQGTGA. This CDR3 region has 17 residues. The CDR3 is CASSFVGGMGSYNEQFF. As DNA, the CDR3 is TGTGCCAGCAGCTTCGTCGGGGGAATGGGCTCCTACAATGAGCAGTTCTTC.

The chain couples TRBV5-1 to TRBJ2-7, with a possible D match to TRBD1 (6 bases). The CDR3 length is 15 residues. Germline-derived CDR1 and CDR2 are SGHRS and YFSETQ. V lost 0 bases and J 2 bases, leaving 12 bases between the germline ends. As DNA, the CDR3 is TGCGCCAGCAGCTTGGGCCAGGGGATTACCTACGAGCAGTACTTC. Translated: CASSLGQGITYEQYF.

In its sample, this clone was seen once. V is TRBV29-1 and J is TRBJ2-1; 7 bases match TRBD2. Germline V gene sequence: CDR1 SQVTM, CDR2 ANQGSEA. The CDR3 length is 12 residues. After removal of 8 bases from V and 7 bases from J, the junction contained 8 bases not matched to a gene. The CDR3 region has the DNA TGCAGCCACGCGCGGGGGTATAATGAGCAGTTCTTC. The encoded protein is CSHARGYNEQFF.

J is TRBJ2-5 and V is TRBV5-1; 7 bases agree with TRBD2. This CDR3 has 11 residues. Germline lookup yields CDR1 SGHRS and CDR2 YFSETQ. The junction had 2 bases not matched to a gene; V was cut back by 8 bases and J by 4 bases. The CDR3 region is CASWGGETQYF. In DNA form, the CDR3 reads TGCGCCAGTTGGGGGGGAGAGACCCAGTACTTC.

There are a few counts of this clone. The genes are TRBV27 and TRBJ1-2, with 7 positions matching TRBD1. The length of the CDR3 is 15 residues. The V segment lost 0 bases and the J segment 7 bases; nucleotides outside the gene matches: 8. Germline-derived CDR1 and CDR2 are MNHEY and SMNVEV (reference sequence). The CDR3 coding sequence is TGTGCCAGCAGTTTATCCCTGACAGGGCGGAGTGGCTACACCTTC. This translates into CASSLSLTGRSGYTF.

This rearrangement joins TRBV19 to TRBJ1-2; 9 positions agree with TRBD1. After removal of 7 bases from V and 4 bases from J, the junction contained 22 bases not matched to a gene. This CDR3 comprises 19 residues. Per the germline V gene, CDR1 is LNHDA and CDR2 is SQIVND (reference sequence). The DNA of the CDR3 is TGTGCCAGTATTTACTCGGGACAGGGATCAGCCAGGATATTCTATGGCTACACCTTC. Translation: CASIYSGQGSARIFYGYTF.

V gene TRBV19 combines with J gene TRBJ1-5; a possible D gene is TRBD1 (5 bases). The CDR3 consists of 15 residues. The germline V and J ends were trimmed by 4 bases and 0 bases, with 10 bases remaining between them. The germline gives CDR1 LNHDA, CDR2 SQIVND (reference sequence). In DNA form, the CDR3 reads TGTGCCAGTAGTAAGACAGAATATAGCAATCAGCCCCAGCATTTT. Its translation is CASSKTEYSNQPQHF.

This CDR3 reads CASKAEGVNTEAFF. The CDR3 DNA sequence: TGTGCCAGCAAAGCGGAGGGAGTGAACACTGAAGCTTTCTTT. The genes are TRBV2 and TRBJ1-1; D gene ambiguous. V shed 7 bases and J shed 0 bases, with 12 bases lying between them. There are 14 residues in the CDR3. CDR1 SNHLY and CDR2 FYNNEI come from the germline V gene. The complete variable domain, with remaining parts taken from reference TRBV2 and TRBJ1-1, reads EPEVTQTPSHQVTQMGQEVILRCVPISNHLYFYWYRQILGQKVEFLVSFYNNEISEKSEIFDDQFSVERPDGSNFTLKIRSTKLEDSAMYFCASKAEGVNTEAFFGQGTRLTVV.

Only a few counts were recorded for this clone. The chain employs TRBV2 and TRBJ2-5; the D is unclear. Trimming pared 4 bases from V and 4 bases from J, leaving 7 bases between. Germline V gives CDR1 SNHLY, CDR2 FYNNEI. The CDR3 sequence is 12 residues long. The CDR3 region is CASSVNRETQYF. DNA of the CDR3: TGTGCCAGCAGTGTTAATCGAGAGACCCAGTACTTC.

The V and J genes are TRBV27 and TRBJ2-1, with 9 bases identical to TRBD1. V gave up 7 bases and J gave up 1 base; unmatched junction bases: 11. Germline CDR1 MNHEY, CDR2 SMNVEV (reference sequence). The CDR3 extends over 17 amino acids. This CDR3 reads CASTRRTGGLSYNEQFF. Here the CDR3 DNA reads TGTGCCAGCACGAGGCGAACAGGGGGCCTATCCTACAATGAGCAGTTCTTC.

This chain connects TRBV19 to TRBJ1-1; TRBD1 matches 11 bases. The CDR3 totals 16 residues. Germline V gene sequence: CDR1 LNHDA, CDR2 SQIVND (reference sequence). Trimming removed 4 bases from V and 1 base from J; junction bases left unmatched: 5. The CDR3 nucleotides read TGTGCCAGTAGTAGGGGACAGGGGGATGCGAACACTGAAGCTTTCTTT. Amino acids: CASSRGQGDANTEAFF.

Turning to this clone: This specimen includes other DNA sequences encoding the same CDR3. V is TRBV2 and J is TRBJ2-1; unclear D gene. Trimming shortened V by 4 bases and J by 2 bases, and 6 bases separated the two germline ends. Germline values: CDR1 SNHLY, CDR2 FYNNEI. The CDR3 contains 13 residues. The CDR3 reads CASSGGTYNEQFF. The CDR3 nucleotides are TGTGCCAGCAGTGGAGGAACCTACAATGAGCAGTTCTTC.

J is TRBJ2-3 and V is TRBV6-4; D gene ambiguous. The V end lost 2 bases, the J end lost 6 bases, and 6 bases lay between the germline ends. This CDR3 is 12 amino acids long. Germline CDR1 reads MRHNA; CDR2 reads SNTAGT. CDR3 loop: CASSDLSDTQYF. CDR3 in DNA: TGTGCCAGCAGTGACCTCTCCGATACGCAGTATTTT.